This TCR beta chain was found in a study of blood T cell repertoires in COVID-19. Study-level background: The study drew acute and convalescent COVID-19 samples from the United States, Italy and Spain.

Original analysis: The authors estimated nucleated cell counts from reference gene primer amplification. Generated by immunoSEQ multiplex PCR, the TCRdb table keeps only in-frame clones and is missing some. The D gene and trimming were derived from the DNA, and the V and J assignments and clone size from that table. Among about 47,000 clones listed, 65% to 85% were seen once. The CDR3 is made up of 13 amino acids. With V trimmed by 8 bases and J by 0 bases, 5 bases remained unmatched. In germline, CDR1 is SQVTM, CDR2 ANQGSEA. The clonotype comes from a man aged 50 to 59 with acute or convalescent COVID-19. V usage is TRBV29-1 and J usage is TRBJ2-3; 7 bases align to TRBD2. The sample taken for sequencing was peripheral blood. The CDR3 DNA is TGCAGCAAATCTAGCGGAAGCACAGATACGCAGTATTTT. Translating gives CSKSSGSTDTQYF.